The clone carrying this TCR beta chain has only a few counts. Its antigen is not identified. The length of the CDR3 is 16 residues. Germline trimming cut 0 bases from V and 3 bases from J; bases unmatched to any gene: 5. Germline CDR1 reads LGHNA; CDR2 reads YSLEER. The data were taken from a study of beta chain features in type 1 diabetes. Isolated RNA was reverse transcribed in full, so expressed TCRB transcripts were sequenced. Sequencing was performed with immunoSEQ multiplex PCR; in TCRdb, only in-frame clones are kept and a portion is missing. The table has fewer than 200,000 clones, around a tenth seen once. Study-wide results and caveats: Patients with Type 1 diabetes showed moderately but significantly shorter TCRB CDR3s in all four CD4+ subsets.

Purities in excess of 95% were seen in all sorted populations. This TCR came from a man under 40 with type 1 diabetes. V gene TRBV4-3 combines with J gene TRBJ2-1; 7 bases are shared with TRBD2. Sequencing was performed on central memory CD4+ T cells from blood. The CDR3 protein is CASSQEVSSGYNEQFF. For the CDR3, the DNA is TGCGCCAGCAGCCAAGAGGTGTCTAGCGGCTACAATGAGCAGTTCTTC.